This is a list of T cell receptor beta chains from one sample in a study of control samples from healthy donors and cancer patients. The protocol was immunoSEQ multiplex PCR, while the TCRdb copy is restricted to in-frame clones and leaves out a portion. The sample consists of 99,000 or so clones, around four fifths of them appearing once. Sequenced: blood. The receptors come from a woman aged 45 to 65 in good health. Each CDR3 is given with its conserved first and last residue. The D gene is left open where the match is weak. Clone size is shown for a subset of rows, as once, few, many or a class of expanded clone.

D gene	V gene	J gene	clone size	CDR3 DNA	CDR3 protein
.	TRBV3-1/TRBV3-2	TRBJ2-7	.	TGTGCCAGCAGCCAAGATAGGATCTCCTACGAGCAGTACTTC	CASSQDRISYEQYF
.	TRBV28	TRBJ1-6	.	TGTGCCAGCAGTAAACTCAGGGCTTCACCCCTCCACTTT	CASSKLRASPLHF
TRBD1	TRBV28	TRBJ1-2	.	TGTGCCAGCAGGGCCTGGGACAGGAGTAACTATGGCTACACCTTC	CASRAWDRSNYGYTF
TRBD1	TRBV15	TRBJ2-3	once	TGTGCCACCAGCAGGGGGACAGTAAATACAGATACGCAGTATTTT	CATSRGTVNTDTQYF
TRBD2	TRBV3-1/TRBV3-2	TRBJ2-5	.	TGTGCCAGCAGCCAAGATCGGGGGGTCGAGACCCAGTACTTC	CASSQDRGVETQYF
TRBD1	TRBV5-1	TRBJ2-3	.	TGCGCCAGCAGCCCCTGGACAGGGGGCAAAGATACGCAGTATTTT	CASSPWTGGKDTQYF
.	TRBV4-2	TRBJ2-5	.	TGTGCCAGCAGCCAAGATCCTTCGCCTGGGCAGAAGACCCAGTACTTC	CASSQDPSPGQKTQYF
.	TRBV6-5	TRBJ1-2	.	TGTACCAGCAGTTACTTGCAAACGGGCTATGGCTACACCTTC	CTSSYLQTGYGYTF
TRBD2	TRBV3-1/TRBV3-2	TRBJ2-1	few	TGTGCCAGCAGCCAATCTGGAGGGACTAGCGGAAATGAGCAGTTCTTC	CASSQSGGTSGNEQFF
.	TRBV11-3	TRBJ2-3	.	TGTGCCAGCAGCTTAGATAAGGAGTATACGCAGTATTTT	CASSLDKEYTQYF
TRBD1	TRBV5-1	TRBJ1-1	.	TGCGCCAGTTACAACAGGGGGAACACTGAAGCTTTCTTT	CASYNRGNTEAFF
.	TRBV2	TRBJ2-7	.	TGTGCCAGCAGTGTGCAAGGTGAGGGCTCCTACGAGCAGTACTTC	CASSVQGEGSYEQYF
.	TRBV7-8	TRBJ2-1	.	TGTGCCAGCAGCTGTTCGAGGGGGGCCGGCTGCAATGAGCAGTTCTTC	CASSCSRGAGCNEQFF
.	TRBV11-3	TRBJ2-7	once	TGTGCCAGCAGCTTAGAGGTTAGAACCCACGAGCAGTACTTC	CASSLEVRTHEQYF
.	TRBV23-1	TRBJ1-1	once	TGCGCCAGCAGTCAGCCTCGGGACACTGAAGCTTTCTTT	CASSQPRDTEAFF
TRBD1	TRBV2	TRBJ1-1	few	TGTGCCACCCAATTTGAGGACAGGGTCACTGAAGCTTTCTTT	CATQFEDRVTEAFF
.	TRBV29-1	TRBJ2-2	.	TGCAGCGTTGACAGGGCTCAGAACACCGGGGAGCTGTTTTTT	CSVDRAQNTGELFF
.	TRBV5-6	TRBJ1-3	.	TGTGCCAGCAGCTTGTTACAGACTGCCATATATTTT	CASSLLQTAIYF
.	TRBV6-5	TRBJ2-1	.	TGTGCCAGCAGTTCCGACAGTTATGAGCAGTTCTTC	CASSSDSYEQFF
.	TRBV19	TRBJ2-1	.	TGTGCCAGTAGTATTTTGGACAGGGAGGGGAATGAGCAGTTCTTC	CASSILDREGNEQFF
.	TRBV7-9	TRBJ1-1	.	TGTGCCAGCAGCTTCATCGCGAACACTGAAGCTTTCTTT	CASSFIANTEAFF
.	TRBV28	TRBJ1-2	.	TGTGCCAGCAGGCCACCCCCGGGAGCTAACTATGGCTACACCTTC	CASRPPPGANYGYTF
.	TRBV6-1	TRBJ2-7	.	TGTGCCAGCAGTGAAGTCCCCCCCACCCGAATGAGGTACGAGCAGTACTTC	CASSEVPPTRMRYEQYF
.	TRBV3-1/TRBV3-2	TRBJ1-2	.	TGTGCCAGCAGCCAAGATGGTACGAGGGCCAATTCCCCTGGCTACACCTTC	CASSQDGTRANSPGYTF
.	TRBV6-2/TRBV6-3	TRBJ1-3	.	TGTGCCAGCAGTTACTCGACCGGGGCCGTGGGAAACACCATATATTTT	CASSYSTGAVGNTIYF
.	TRBV24-1	TRBJ2-1	.	TGTGCCACCAGTGAAGCGACAGTTTACAATGAGCAGTTCTTC	CATSEATVYNEQFF
.	TRBV11-3	TRBJ2-7	.	TGTGCCAGCAGCTTAGTCGGCAGTACCTACGAGCAGTACTTC	CASSLVGSTYEQYF
TRBD2	TRBV7-2	TRBJ2-7	.	TGTGCCAGCAGCTTAGGGGCGGGGGGCTCCTACGAGCAGTACTTC	CASSLGAGGSYEQYF
.	TRBV24-1	TRBJ1-6	.	TGTGCCACCAGTGATGGGAGCTCCTATAATTCACCCCTCCACTTT	CATSDGSSYNSPLHF
.	TRBV19	TRBJ1-2	.	TGTGCCAGTAGTACGGGACAACTCGTCTATGGCTACACCTTC	CASSTGQLVYGYTF
TRBD2	TRBV7-2	TRBJ2-3	.	TGTGCCAGCAGCCTCTTAGCGGGAGGGCCGATAGATACGCAGTATTTT	CASSLLAGGPIDTQYF
.	TRBV6-6	TRBJ1-1	.	TGTGCCAGCAGTTACTCGAAAGGGATCGCTGAAGCTTTCTTT	CASSYSKGIAEAFF
.	TRBV29-1	TRBJ2-3	.	TGCAGCGTATGGGACTTAGATACGCAGTATTTT	CSVWDLDTQYF
TRBD1	TRBV28	TRBJ1-1	.	TGTGCCAGCAGTTCCCCGACAGGGGCACGCGGTGAAGCTTTCTTT	CASSSPTGARGEAFF
TRBD1	TRBV3-1/TRBV3-2	TRBJ1-4	few	TGTGCCAGCAGCCCTCGACAGGGAGGTAATGAAAAACTGTTTTTT	CASSPRQGGNEKLFF
.	TRBV13	TRBJ1-2	.	TGTGCCAGCAGCTTAGGGGCGGGGGGATATGGCTACACCTTC	CASSLGAGGYGYTF
.	TRBV29-1	TRBJ2-1	.	TGCAGCGTTGAGCCCTCTGGGTCCAATGAGCAGTTCTTC	CSVEPSGSNEQFF
.	TRBV24-1	TRBJ1-2	.	TGTGCCACCAGTGATTCCCGGGACATAAACTATGGCTACACCTTC	CATSDSRDINYGYTF